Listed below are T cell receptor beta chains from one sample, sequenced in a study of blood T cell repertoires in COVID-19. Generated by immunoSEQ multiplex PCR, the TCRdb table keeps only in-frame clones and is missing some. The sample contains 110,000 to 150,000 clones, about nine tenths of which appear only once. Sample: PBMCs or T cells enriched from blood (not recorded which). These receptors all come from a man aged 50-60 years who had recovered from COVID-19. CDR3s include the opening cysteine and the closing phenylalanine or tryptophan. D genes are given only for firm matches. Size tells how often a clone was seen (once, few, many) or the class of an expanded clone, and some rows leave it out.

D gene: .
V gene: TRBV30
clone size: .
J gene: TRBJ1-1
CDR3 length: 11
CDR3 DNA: TGTGCCTGGAGTGTCCTATCTGAAGCTTTCTTT
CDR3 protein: CAWSVLSEAFF

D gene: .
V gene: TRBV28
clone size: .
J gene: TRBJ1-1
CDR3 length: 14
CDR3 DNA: TGTGCCAGCAGTTTCGGGGGGCGTATCACTGAAGCTTTCTTT
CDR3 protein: CASSFGGRITEAFF

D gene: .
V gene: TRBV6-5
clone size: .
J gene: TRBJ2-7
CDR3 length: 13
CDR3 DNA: TGTGCCAGCTCTGCACGGGGAACCTACGAGCAGTACTTC
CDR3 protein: CASSARGTYEQYF

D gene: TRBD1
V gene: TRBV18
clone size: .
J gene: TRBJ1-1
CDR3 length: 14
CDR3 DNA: TGTGCCAGCTCAGTGGACAGGTCCTCCACGGAAGCTTTCTTT
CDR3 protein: CASSVDRSSTEAFF

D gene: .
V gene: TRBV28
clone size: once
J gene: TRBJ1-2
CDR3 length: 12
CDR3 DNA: TGTGCCACCTACGATCCTAACTATGGCTACACCTTC
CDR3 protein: CATYDPNYGYTF

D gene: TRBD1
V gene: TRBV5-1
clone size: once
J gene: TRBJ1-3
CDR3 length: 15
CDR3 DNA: TGCGCCAGCAGCTTAACAGGGGGCGCTGGAAACACCATATATTTT
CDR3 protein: CASSLTGGAGNTIYF

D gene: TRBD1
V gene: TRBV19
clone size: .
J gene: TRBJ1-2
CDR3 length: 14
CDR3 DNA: TGTGCCAGCCGGACAGGGGGTCCTAACTATGGCTACACCTTC
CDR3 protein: CASRTGGPNYGYTF

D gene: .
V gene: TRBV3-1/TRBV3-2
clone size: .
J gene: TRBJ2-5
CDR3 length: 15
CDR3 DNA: TGTGCCAGCAGCCAAGGGCAATACACGTGGGAGACCCAGTACTTC
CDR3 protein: CASSQGQYTWETQYF

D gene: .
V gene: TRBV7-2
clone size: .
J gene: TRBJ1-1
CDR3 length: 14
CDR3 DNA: TGTGCCAGCAGCATCGATGGCGGGGCCCCTGAAGCTTTCTTT
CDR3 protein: CASSIDGGAPEAFF

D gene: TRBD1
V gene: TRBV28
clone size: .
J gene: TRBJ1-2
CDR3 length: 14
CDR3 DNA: TGTGCCAGCAGTTTGGAGGGACAGGGCTATGGCTACACCTTC
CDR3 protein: CASSLEGQGYGYTF

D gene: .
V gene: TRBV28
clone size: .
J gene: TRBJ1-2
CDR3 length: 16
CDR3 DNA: TGTGCCAGCAGTTCTCACGGGAGGGATCCGTTCTATGGCTACACCTTC
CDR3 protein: CASSSHGRDPFYGYTF

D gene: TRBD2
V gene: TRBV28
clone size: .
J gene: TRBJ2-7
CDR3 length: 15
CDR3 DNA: TGTGCCAGCAGCCAGACCGGGACTAGCTCCTACGAGCAGTACTTC
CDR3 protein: CASSQTGTSSYEQYF

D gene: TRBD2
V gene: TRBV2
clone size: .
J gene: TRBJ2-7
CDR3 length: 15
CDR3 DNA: TGTGCCAGCAGAAAGCAGTCTAGCGGAACATACGAGCAGTACTTC
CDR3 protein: CASRKQSSGTYEQYF

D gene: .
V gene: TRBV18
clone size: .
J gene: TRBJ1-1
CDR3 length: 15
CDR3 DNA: TGTGCCAGCTCACTTAGCCCAATACCGAACACTGAAGCTTTCTTT
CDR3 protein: CASSLSPIPNTEAFF

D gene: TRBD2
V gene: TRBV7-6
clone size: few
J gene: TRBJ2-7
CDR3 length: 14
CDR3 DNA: TGTGCCAGCAGCTTAGCGGGAGGGTCCTACGAGCAGTACTTC
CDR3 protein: CASSLAGGSYEQYF

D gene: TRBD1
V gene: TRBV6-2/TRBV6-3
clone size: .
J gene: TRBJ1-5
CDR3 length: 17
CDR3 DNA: TGTGCCAGCAGCGAGTGGGACAGGGGAACCGTTAATCAGCCCCAGCATTTT
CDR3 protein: CASSEWDRGTVNQPQHF

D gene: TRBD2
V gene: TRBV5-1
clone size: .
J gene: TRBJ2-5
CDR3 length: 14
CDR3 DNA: TGCGCCAGCAGCTTGGCTAGCGGGGAAGAGACCCAGTACTTC
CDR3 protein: CASSLASGEETQYF

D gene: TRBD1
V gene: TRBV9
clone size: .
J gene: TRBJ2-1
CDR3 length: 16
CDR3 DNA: TGTGCCAGCAGCGCACCCGGGACAGGGGTGTATAATGAGCAGTTCTTC
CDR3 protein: CASSAPGTGVYNEQFF

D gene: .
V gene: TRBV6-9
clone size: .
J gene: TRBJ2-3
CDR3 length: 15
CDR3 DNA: TGTGCCAGCAACCGACGCCAGGTTTTACCAGATACGCAGTATTTT
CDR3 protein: CASNRRQVLPDTQYF

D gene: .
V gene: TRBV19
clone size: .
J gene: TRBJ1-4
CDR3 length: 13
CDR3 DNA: TGTGCCAGTAGTATCCACGGGGTTGAAAAACTGTTTTTT
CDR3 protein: CASSIHGVEKLFF

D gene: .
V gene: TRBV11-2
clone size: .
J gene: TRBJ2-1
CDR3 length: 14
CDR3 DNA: TGTGCCAGCAGCTTAGTTGGGGGCAGGGCTGAGCAGTTCTTC
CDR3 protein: CASSLVGGRAEQFF

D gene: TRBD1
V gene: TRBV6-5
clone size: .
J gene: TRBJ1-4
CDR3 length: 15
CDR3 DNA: TGTGCCAGCAGCTCTACAGGGGGACTTAATGAAAAACTGTTTTTT
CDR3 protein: CASSSTGGLNEKLFF

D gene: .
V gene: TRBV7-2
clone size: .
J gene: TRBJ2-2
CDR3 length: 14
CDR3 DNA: TGTGCCAGCAGCTTAGACACAGGGCTCAGGGAGCTGTTTTTT
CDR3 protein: CASSLDTGLRELFF

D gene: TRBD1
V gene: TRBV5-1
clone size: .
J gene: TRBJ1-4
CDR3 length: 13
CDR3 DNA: TGCGCCAGCAGGACAGGGGATAATGAAAAACTGTTTTTT
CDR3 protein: CASRTGDNEKLFF

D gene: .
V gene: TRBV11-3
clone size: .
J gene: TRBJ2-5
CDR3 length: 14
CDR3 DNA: TGTGCCAGCAGCTTCTCGGTCTTCGGGGAGACCCAGTACTTC
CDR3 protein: CASSFSVFGETQYF

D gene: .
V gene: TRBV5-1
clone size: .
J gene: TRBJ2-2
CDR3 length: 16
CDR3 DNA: TGCGCCAGCAGCTTGGGAGGACAGTCTAACACCGGGGAGCTGTTTTTT
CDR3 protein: CASSLGGQSNTGELFF

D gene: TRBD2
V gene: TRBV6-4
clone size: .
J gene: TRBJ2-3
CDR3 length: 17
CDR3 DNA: TGTGCCAGCAGTGACTCGGCCAGCGGGGGGGGAACAGATACGCAGTATTTT
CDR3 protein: CASSDSASGGGTDTQYF

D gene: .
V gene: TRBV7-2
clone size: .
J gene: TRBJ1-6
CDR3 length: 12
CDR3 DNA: TGTGCCAGCAGCTTAGACAGTGCCCCCCTCCACTTT
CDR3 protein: CASSLDSAPLHF

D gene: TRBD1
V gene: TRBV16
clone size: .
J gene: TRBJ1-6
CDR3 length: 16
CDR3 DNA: TGTGCCAGCAGCCCTCCCGGACAGGGAAAAAATTCACCCCTCCACTTT
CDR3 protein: CASSPPGQGKNSPLHF

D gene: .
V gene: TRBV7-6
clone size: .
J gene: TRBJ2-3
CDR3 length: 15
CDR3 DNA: TGTGCCAGCAGCTTAACCCTAGGGGTCGGTGGTACGCAGTATTTT
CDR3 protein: CASSLTLGVGGTQYF